The 21 T cell receptor beta chains below all came from one sample that was sequenced in a study of blood T cells in healthy people across ages. Combining a sample-barcoded 5' primer with a J-beta primer mix, a second PCR ran for roughly 7 to 12 cycles. TCRdb passed the 5' RACE reads through MiXCR, listing each CDR3 protein once. The sample contains about 580,000 distinct CDR3 sequences, under 55% of which appear only once. The material sequenced was blood. The receptors here all came from a man of 80 years or more in good health.

The table lists this clonotype with a few counts. The chain uses TRBV7-2 and TRBJ2-1, with 7 bases fitting TRBD1. The trim removed 5 bases at V and 9 bases at J, leaving 7 bases unmatched. Germline values: CDR1 SGHTA, CDR2 FQGNSA. The CDR3 runs to 13 residues. This CDR3 is CASSPRQGGEQFF. The CDR3 nucleotides are TGTGCCAGCAGCCCCAGACAGGGTGGTGAGCAGTTCTTC. The variable domain in full, with the rest retrieved from reference TRBV7-2 and TRBJ2-1, is GAGVSQSPSNKVTEKGKDVELRCDPISGHTALYWYRQSLGQGLEFLIYFQGNSAPDKSGLPSDRFSAERTGGSVSTLTIQRTQQEDSAVYLCASSPRQGGEQFFGPGTRLTVL.

The chain joins TRBV30 to TRBJ1-4, with a possible D match to TRBD1 (6 bases). In germline, CDR1 is GTSNPN, CDR2 SVGIG (reference sequence). Trimming cost V 8 bases and J 2 bases, with 9 bases left between them. This CDR3 has 12 amino acids. The CDR3 loop reads CARTDTNEKLFF. CDR3 sequence (DNA): TGTGCCCGGACAGATACTAATGAAAAACTGTTTTTT.

This clonotype was seen only a few times. A much larger clone lies a single base off, so this may be a read error. This sequence joins TRBV6-6 and TRBJ2-1; the match to TRBD2 covers 7 bases. This CDR3 has 10 amino acids. Germline-derived CDR1 and CDR2 are MNHNY and SVGAGI (reference sequence). V was clipped by 8 bases and J by 15 bases; unmatched bases: 7. CDR3 protein: CASHGREMFF. The CDR3 nucleotides read TGTGCCAGCCATGGGCGGGAGATGTTCTTC.

The rearrangement links TRBV19 to TRBJ2-7; 9 bases align to TRBD1. Unmatched junction bases numbered 3, after V lost 5 bases and J lost 4 bases. The CDR3 is made up of 13 amino acids. Germline CDR1 is LNHDA and CDR2 is SQIVND (reference sequence). As DNA, the CDR3 is TGTGCCAGTAGTCGGGACAGGGAATACGAGCAGTACTTC. It translates to CASSRDREYEQYF. The full variable domain, its missing parts supplied by reference TRBV19 and TRBJ2-7, is DGGITQSPKYLFRKEGQNVTLSCEQNLNHDAMYWYRQDPGQGLRLIYYSQIVNDFQKGDIAEGYSVSREKKESFPLTVTSAQKNPTAFYLCASSRDREYEQYFGPGTRLTVT.

V usage is TRBV4-3 and J usage is TRBJ2-2; 13 bases agree with TRBD2. This CDR3 comprises 17 residues. Germline loops: CDR1 LGHNA, CDR2 YSLEER. V gave up 5 bases and J gave up 4 bases; unmatched junction bases: 7. DNA of the CDR3: TGCGCCAGCAGCACAAGCCGGACTAGCGGGGGCACCGGGGAGCTGTTTTTT. Residues: CASSTSRTSGGTGELFF.

In the case of this clonotype: Sequence at one end of the junction differs from germline and may be a read error. The chain carries TRBV2 and TRBJ1-1; unclear D gene. Germline loops: CDR1 SNHLY, CDR2 FYNNEI. The CDR3 has 13 amino acids. The CDR3: CASSEQLNTGAFF. The CDR3 DNA sequence: TGTGCCAGCAGTGAACAGTTGAACACTGGAGCTTTCTTT.

This clonotype came up a few times. This chain connects TRBV4-1 to TRBJ1-1, with 11 bases lining up with TRBD1. The length of the CDR3 is 15 residues. V lost 4 bases to trimming and J lost 5 bases; unmatched junction nucleotides: 6. Germline V gene sequence: CDR1 MGHRA, CDR2 YSYEKL. The CDR3 spells CASSRRGQGDTEAFF. The CDR3 DNA sequence: TGCGCCAGCAGCCGCCGGGGACAGGGGGATACTGAAGCTTTCTTT.

This rearrangement joins TRBV3-1 to TRBJ2-7, with a weak D call TRBD2 (6 bases). This CDR3 spans 14 amino acids. Deletions cut 0 bases from V and 6 bases from J, with 12 bases between. Germline V gene data show CDR1 as LGHDT and CDR2 as YNNKEL (reference sequence). The CDR3 sequence is CASSQDWGVSEQYF. The CDR3 nucleotides are TGTGCCAGCAGCCAAGATTGGGGGGTGAGCGAGCAGTACTTC.

This clonotype has more than one count but fewer than ten. This chain connects TRBV6-5 to TRBJ1-6; TRBD1 agrees at 9 bases. Trimming at V came to 5 bases and at J to 10 bases, leaving 6 bases not matched to a gene. CDR3 size: 14 residues. CDR1 MNHEY and CDR2 SVGAGI come from the germline V gene. CDR3 in amino acids: CASSRDRAGSPLHF. The CDR3 DNA follows: TGTGCCAGCAGTCGGGACAGGGCCGGGTCACCCCTCCACTTT.

In the case of this clonotype: Its ends do not fully match the called genes, so a read error is possible. The chain joins TRBV28 to TRBJ2-1; 9 nucleotides match TRBD2. The CDR3 spans 15 residues. Germline V gives CDR1 MDHEN, CDR2 SYDVKM. Here the CDR3 reads CTSTLRLAGFNEQFF. The CDR3 nucleotides are TGTACCAGCACTTTGAGGCTAGCGGGATTTAATGAGCAGTTCTTC. The complete variable domain, with remaining parts taken from reference TRBV28 and TRBJ2-1, reads DVKVTQSSRYLVKRTGEKVFLECVQDMDHENMFWYRQDPGLGLRLIYFSYDVKMKEKGDIPEGYSVSREKKERFSLILESASTNQTSMYLCTSTLRLAGFNEQFFGPGTRLTVL.

The V and J genes are TRBV20-1 and TRBJ2-2; 11 positions agree with TRBD2. The germline gives CDR1 DFQATT, CDR2 SNEGSKA (reference sequence). The CDR3 is 18 residues long. Trimming at V came to 0 bases and at J to 0 bases, leaving 6 bases not matched to a gene. The CDR3 loop is CSARDFGTSGANTGELFF. As DNA, the CDR3 is TGCAGTGCTAGAGATTTCGGGACTAGCGGAGCGAACACCGGGGAGCTGTTTTTT.

The V gene is TRBV5-6, the J gene TRBJ2-1; D remains ambiguous. Germline V lookup: CDR1 SGHDT, CDR2 YYEEEE. V lost 4 bases, J lost 4 bases, and 9 bases lay in between. This CDR3 is built from 13 residues. The CDR3 region has the DNA TGTGCCAGCAGCCGGATCGGTTACAATGAGCAGTTCTTC. Protein: CASSRIGYNEQFF.

V is TRBV4-3 and J is TRBJ2-5; perhaps TRBD2 as D (5 bases). Per germline, CDR1 LGHNA and CDR2 YSLEER. The ends were cut back, 4 bases at V and 4 bases at J, with 13 bases in the middle. The length of the CDR3 is 14 residues. The CDR3 here is CASSLSRVGETQYF. The CDR3 DNA reads as TGCGCCAGCAGCCTTTCGCGGGTGGGAGAGACCCAGTACTTC.

This chain uses TRBV12-3 or TRBV12-4 with TRBJ1-2, with 8 nucleotides matching TRBD1. Trimming cost V 2 bases and J 7 bases; bases outside gene matches: 9. The CDR3 spans 15 residues. DNA for the CDR3: TGTGCCAGCAGTTTAAGGTCCAGGGGGCCCTCTGGCTACACCTTC. This gives the protein CASSLRSRGPSGYTF.

This chain connects TRBV6-2 or TRBV6-3 to TRBJ2-7; D is perhaps TRBD1 or TRBD2 (5 bases each). The CDR3 sequence is 13 residues long. V was shortened by 5 bases and J by 6 bases, with 14 bases between the two germline ends. Looked up from germline, CDR1 is MNHEY and CDR2 is SVGEGT. CDR3 nucleotides: TGTGCCAGCAGTCCTTTGAGGGGTTGCGAGCAGTACTTC. It yields the protein CASSPLRGCEQYF.

This clonotype occurred a few times. CDR3 DNA sequence: TGTGCCAGCAGCGTGAGGACTAGCGGGATCGTCTACAATGAGCAGTTCTTC. Its translation is CASSVRTSGIVYNEQFF. The chain carries TRBV6-2 or TRBV6-3 and TRBJ2-1, with 12 nucleotides matching TRBD2. Germline CDR1 is MNHEY and CDR2 is SVGEGT. J lost 3 bases, V lost 6 bases, and 9 bases had no gene match. The CDR3 covers 17 residues.

This chain joins TRBV12-3 or TRBV12-4 and TRBJ2-4; 7 nucleotides agree with TRBD1. With the DNA end fitting TRBJ2-5 better, the J assignment may be wrong. CDR3 length: 13 residues. The CDR3 nucleotides read TGTGCCAGCAGATTTACAGGGGAGGAGACCCAGTACTTC. This sequence encodes CASRFTGEETQYF.

The chain couples TRBV20-1 to TRBJ2-3; D is perhaps TRBD2 (6 bases). Germline-derived CDR1 and CDR2 are DFQATT and SNEGSKA (reference sequence). V shed 5 bases and J shed 1 base, with 16 bases lying between them. The CDR3 length is 15 residues. The CDR3, as DNA: TGCAGTGCTCCAAAGGTGGGGGAGGGCACAGATACGCAGTATTTT. This gives the protein CSAPKVGEGTDTQYF.

This clonotype was counted between two and nine times. The V and J genes are TRBV7-9 and TRBJ2-1, with D tentatively TRBD2 (6 bases). The CDR3 has 14 residues. Trimming cost V 8 bases and J 5 bases, with 16 bases left between them. CDR1 is SEHNR and CDR2 is FQNEAQ in the germline V gene (reference sequence). The CDR3: CASGTGTANNEQFF. CDR3 nucleotide sequence: TGTGCCAGCGGGACCGGGACTGCAAACAATGAGCAGTTCTTC.

This clonotype was counted a few times. Just one base apart from a much larger clone, this may be a read error. This chain uses TRBV6-6 with TRBJ2-3, with no clear D. The CDR3 runs 13 residues. Germline lookup yields CDR1 MNHNY and CDR2 SVGAGI (reference sequence). V was trimmed by 2 bases and J by 8 bases, leaving 11 bases between them. The CDR3 DNA follows: TGTGCCAGCAGTTACCACTCCAGAGGTACGCAGTATTTT. Its translation: CASSYHSRGTQYF.

There are a few counts of this clonotype. The V and J genes are TRBV30 and TRBJ2-1; tentatively, D is TRBD1 (6 bases). The CDR3 sequence is 16 residues long. Germline V gene lookup returns CDR1 GTSNPN and CDR2 SVGIG (reference sequence). V lost 4 bases to trimming and J lost 1 base, with 17 bases between them. The CDR3 coding sequence is TGTGCCTGGAAAGAATGGGCAAGGGGGTCCTACAATGAGCAGTTCTTC. Translating it yields CAWKEWARGSYNEQFF.